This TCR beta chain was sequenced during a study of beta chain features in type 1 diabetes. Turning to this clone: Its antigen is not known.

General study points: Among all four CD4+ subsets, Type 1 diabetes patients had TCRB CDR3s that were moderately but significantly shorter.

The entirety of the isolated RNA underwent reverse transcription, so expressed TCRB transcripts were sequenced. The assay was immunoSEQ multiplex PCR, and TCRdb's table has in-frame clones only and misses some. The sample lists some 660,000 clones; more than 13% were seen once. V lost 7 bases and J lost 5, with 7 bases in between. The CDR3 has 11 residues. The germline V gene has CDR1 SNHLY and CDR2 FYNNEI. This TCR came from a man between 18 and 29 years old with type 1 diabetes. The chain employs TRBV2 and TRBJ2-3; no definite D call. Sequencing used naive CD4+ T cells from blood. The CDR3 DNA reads TGTGCCAGCACCCTGCTAGATACGCAGTATTTT. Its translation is CASTLLDTQYF.